What follows describes a single T cell receptor beta chain. The antigen is unknown. These data originate in a study of long-term antiretroviral therapy in people with HIV. About the research overall: The 2015 recommendation for immediate ART came about a decade after the earliest samples. Study observations and caveats: Control repertoires displayed wider CDR3 length ranges than the HIV repertoires. Repertoire composition at all time points was dominated by clones that had expanded before ART.

Assay version v3.0 of immunoSEQ was used, and it was run at survey level. The assay was immunoSEQ multiplex PCR, and TCRdb's table has in-frame clones only and misses some. This sample yields approximately 27,000 clones, of which 90% to 95% are seen a single time; approximately 4% belongs to the top ten. The germline gives CDR1 SQVTM, CDR2 ANQGSEA. The CDR3 loop spans 11 amino acids. V lost 3 bases to trimming and J lost 11 bases, with 11 bases between them. Every single participant having HIV got treatment inside the United States. This chain connects TRBV29-1 to TRBJ2-1; D may be TRBD2 (5 bases). The clonotype originates from a man between 18 and 35 years old with HIV. Sequences were derived from unsorted PBMCs, sampled 3.1 years after starting antiretroviral therapy. CDR3 DNA sequence: TGCAGCGTTGAGGGCCGGAGGAAGCAGTTCTTC. This sequence encodes CSVEGRRKQFF.